The subject of this entry is one T cell receptor (beta chain). Its antigen is still unknown. No much larger clone exists at a distance of one base, and base qualities are not known. TCRbeta CDR3 regions were amplified from genomic DNA using the immunoSEQ Assay, a bias-controlled multiplex PCR. Per the original workflow: The number of nucleated cells in each sample was estimated from the amplification of reference gene primers within the assay. To quantify the absolute abundance of each unique TCRbeta CDR3 rearrangement, sequence reads were collapsed and filtered. For each sample, productive Simpson clonality was calculated as the square root of Simpson's diversity index over productive rearrangements. This immuneACCESS table, as held by TCRdb, lists in-frame sequences with V and J called but not all clones. Of the missing ones, under half trace to an unresolved V gene in checked studies; the others have no known cause. The V and J calls and the clone size are those of that table, but D and trimming were determined from the DNA. The sample includes under 250,000 clones, with roughly 83% observed a single time. The ten largest clonotypes hold more than 9% of the sample.

The germline V gene supplies CDR1 SGDLS and CDR2 YYNGEE. V is clipped by 9 bases and J by 2 bases, and the sequence between their germline boundaries is 14 bases long. Spanning cysteine to phenylalanine, the CDR3 consists of 13 amino acids. Of the read, only the CDR3 DNA is kept; its 39 bases are in frame from base 1. The source of the sample is a study of blood T cell repertoires in COVID-19 (dated by TCRdb to the early 2020s). A note on the overall study: Collaborator samples came from the United States, Italy and Spain and covered acute and convalescent phases of COVID-19. The prospective study material was composed of cDNA or gDNA derived from T cells, B-cell-depleted T cells, or PBMCs. Deeply sampled blood TCRbeta repertoires from subjects exposed to, actively infected with, or recovered from COVID-19 were included in the dataset. A freely available public database, intended as a resource for researchers studying the immune response to SARS-CoV-2, is where the repertoires were released. Samples came from the ongoing ImmuneRACE study (first 160 participants) plus 1,254 subjects from 6 global collaborators. The sample metadata nearly always contained a de-identified subject ID, COVID-19 status, age in years and sex. Where available, HLA class I and class II types were taken from metadata supplied by the sample provider and were not determined by assay-based typing. General study outcomes and caveats: How much clinical and demographic metadata was included differed by source and by participant, and the metadata was provided uncurated.

Whole blood was collected in K2EDTA tubes by collaborating institutions according to the institutions' own protocols. Collaborator samples were shipped for TCRbeta analysis as frozen whole blood, isolated PBMCs, or DNA extracted from either sample type. The chain is made from TRBV9 and TRBJ2-5; tentative D gene TRBD2, with 5 bases matching. The sample consisted of peripheral blood. The TCR comes from a man older than 75 with acute or convalescent COVID-19. CDR3 protein: CATSRTPQETQYF. The base sequence is TGTGCCACCTCCCGGACTCCACAAGAGACCCAGTACTTC. With the rest looked up from the reference TRBV9 and TRBJ2-5 genes rather than sequenced, the full variable domain is DSGVTQTPKHLITATGQRVTLRCSPRSGDLSVYWYQQSLDQGLQFLIQYYNGEERAKGNILERFSAQQFPDLHSELNLSSLELGDSALYFCATSRTPQETQYFGPGTRLLVL.